In this sample, the clone carrying this T cell receptor (beta chain) turned up once. Here immunoSEQ multiplex PCR was the method, and the copy in TCRdb shows in-frame clones only, minus some. This table holds roughly 98,000 clones, about 85% found once. CTLA-4 blockade using ipilimumab, together with focal radiation, was received by patients with chemo-refractory metastatic non-small-cell lung cancer. This entry belongs to a study of radiotherapy plus CTLA-4 blockade in lung cancer. Trimming left V 7 bases short and J 4 bases short, with 13 bases between. The CDR3 extends over 13 amino acids. The V gene's germline CDR1 is SNHLY and CDR2 FYNNEI.

Specimen: peripheral blood, collected from a patient treated with radiotherapy plus ipilimumab. This receptor was taken from a human donor with non-small cell lung cancer that progressed on radiotherapy plus ipilimumab. The chain links TRBV2 to TRBJ1-2, with a tentative D call TRBD1 (5 bases). CDR3 nucleotide sequence: TGTGCCAGCATTTCACAGGCGCCCTATGGCTACACCTTC. As protein: CASISQAPYGYTF.